This record concerns one TCR beta chain sequence. As yet, its antigen is unknown. At one boundary the junction diverges from the germline segment, which might be a read error. Per the germline V gene, CDR1 is SGHTA and CDR2 is FQGNSA. CDR3 length: 15 amino acids. Then a second PCR, running roughly 7 to 11 cycles, was carried out with a sample-barcoded 5' primer and a J-beta primer mix. A template-switch adaptor with 12 random nucleotides tagged each cDNA molecule. TCRdb recomputed calls from the 5' RACE reads with MiXCR, one row per CDR3 protein. Of approximately 900,000 distinct CDR3 sequences detected, under 50% appear once; the ten largest clones hold roughly 13%. This specimen belongs to a study of blood T cells in healthy people across ages. The study's findings and limits: With naive T cell percentage, TCR beta diversity showed a strong correlation. For the donors, CMV status was unknown and possibly confounded expanded clonotype changes.

The genes are TRBV7-2 and TRBJ2-4, with 7 bases identical to TRBD2. The better agreement between TRBJ2-7 and the DNA end casts doubt on the J call. Sample: blood. The sequence derives from a young man in good health. The CDR3 region has the DNA TGTGCCAGCGGCTTTAGCGGGTTCCCTGGCTACGAGCAGTACTTC. Amino acids: CASGFSGFPGYEQYF.